These 9 T cell receptor beta chains share one sample of origin, sequenced in a study of blood T cells in healthy people across ages. Using a J-beta primer mix together with a sample-barcoded 5' primer, a second PCR was run for roughly 6 to 12 cycles. TCRdb re-analysed the 5' RACE reads in MiXCR, keeping a single row per CDR3 protein. The top ten hold just over 15% of the sample, which has 650,000 to 700,000 distinct CDR3 sequences, about 32% seen once. Sample: blood. Source of these receptors: a woman at least 80 years old in good health.

The chain uses TRBV19 and TRBJ2-5, with 7 bases matching TRBD1. This CDR3 comprises 14 residues. CDR1 is LNHDA and CDR2 is SQIVND in the germline V gene (reference sequence). Trimming at V came to 8 bases and at J to 4 bases, leaving 10 bases not matched to a gene. The CDR3 region has the DNA TGTGCCAGTCACCGAACAGGGACAGCAGAGACCCAGTACTTC. The encoded protein is CASHRTGTAETQYF.

Of note for this clonotype: A junction end diverges from the germline sequence, so it may reflect a read error. The chain joins TRBV20-1 to TRBJ1-6; no clear D. The CDR3 is made up of 12 amino acids. Germline CDR1 is DFQATT and CDR2 is SNEGSKA (reference sequence). CDR3 loop: CRARSGRSTLHF. The CDR3 DNA reads TGCAGGGCTAGATCAGGCCGTAGTACCCTCCACTTT.

This clonotype was detected only a few times. The rearrangement joins TRBV28 to TRBJ1-4; 9 positions agree with TRBD1. This CDR3 spans 15 amino acids. Germline assignment: CDR1 MDHEN and CDR2 SYDVKM. The J segment lost 8 bases and the V segment lost 6 bases, leaving 10 bases of the junction unmatched. Here the CDR3 DNA reads TGTGCCAGCAGCCTTATCGGGACAGGGCGAGAAAAACTGTTTTTT. This encodes CASSLIGTGREKLFF.

This clonotype was recorded once. One base away lies a much larger clone, so this may be a sequencing read error. Since the CDR3 does not end with the conserved phenylalanine or tryptophan, this likely comes from a read error. The V and J genes are TRBV25-1 and TRBJ2-3, with TRBD1 as a possible D gene (6 bases). Per germline, CDR1 MGHDK and CDR2 SYGVNS. This CDR3 spans 19 amino acids. The germline V and J ends were trimmed by 9 bases and 0 bases, with 28 bases remaining between them. CDR3 nucleotide sequence: TGTGCCAGATGTGCAGTAGGGGGAATTTGTTCTCCTAGCACAGATACGCAGTATTGT. This codes for CARCAVGGICSPSTDTQYC.

In this sample, this clonotype turned up a few times. The V and J genes are TRBV20-1 and TRBJ2-1; D remains ambiguous. V was pared by 6 bases and J by 8 bases, with 14 bases between. CDR1 is DFQATT, CDR2 SNEGSKA, per germline (reference sequence). The CDR3 totals 12 residues. The CDR3 DNA sequence: TGCAGTGCGAATGAGGCGGTGGATGAGCAGTTCTTC. Protein: CSANEAVDEQFF.

The CDR3 region is CASSTSGGRGYTF. In DNA form, the CDR3 reads TGTGCCAGCAGTACATCAGGGGGCAGGGGCTACACCTTC. The chain carries TRBV12-3 or TRBV12-4 and TRBJ1-2, with 8 bases lining up with TRBD1. The CDR3 loop spans 13 amino acids. V shed 5 bases and J 8 bases; nucleotides not matched to a gene: 7.

This clonotype has at least ten counts. V and J are TRBV7-2 and TRBJ2-1, with 7 bases matching TRBD2. The V segment lost 1 base and the J segment 6 bases; nucleotides outside the gene matches: 12. This CDR3 contains 17 residues. Germline CDR1 is SGHTA and CDR2 is FQGNSA. The CDR3 region has the DNA TGTGCCAGCAGCTTAGGTGTCAGGGAGGGGTCTGGCAATGAGCAGTTCTTC. Its translation: CASSLGVREGSGNEQFF.

To note about this clonotype: The conserved closing phenylalanine or tryptophan is absent in this CDR3, likely reflecting a read error. The rearrangement links TRBV7-2 to TRBJ2-1, with TRBD1 matching 9 bases. Trimming cost V 5 bases and J 13 bases; bases outside gene matches: 18. The CDR3 is 16 residues long. Germline assignment: CDR1 SGHTA and CDR2 FQGNSA. The CDR3 is CASSLSKGQGQETQFS. The CDR3 DNA sequence: TGTGCCAGCAGCCTATCTAAGGGACAGGGCCAAGAGACCCAGTTCTCC.

In regard to this clonotype: A much more abundant neighbour one base away suggests this may be a read error. The chain links TRBV7-2 to TRBJ2-5; D tentatively fits TRBD1 or TRBD2 (6 bases each). CDR1 and CDR2 from the germline V gene are SGHTA and FQGNSA. Trimming left V 2 bases short and J 8 bases short, with 15 bases between. This CDR3 has 14 residues. CDR3 coding DNA: TGTGCCAGCAGCTTACTAACGGGGGCAGTCACCCAGTACTTC. Encoded protein: CASSLLTGAVTQYF.